This T cell receptor (beta chain) was documented in a study of response to subunit inactivated influenza vaccine (dated by TCRdb to 2016 to 2019). About the full investigation: Deep quantitative profiling of the T cell receptor repertoire was used in the study to follow responses to a trivalent subunit inactivated influenza vaccine. Broad study findings and their caveats: According to the authors, only a limited number of new T cells may be recruited by each seasonal influenza vaccination.

Turning to this clonotype: The antigen it binds to is not known. Base qualities are not at hand, and no much larger clone is one base apart.

Library method: RT-PCR. Sequencing took place on an Illumina HiSeq 2500. TCRdb applied fastp at Q25 and MiXCR to the public reads, then kept only in-frame beta chains. Rows are combined by CDR3 protein, so each entry shows the most common genes and DNA. The sample table lists roughly 700,000 distinct CDR3 sequences, more than 11% of them with a count of one. 5.5% to 7% of the sample is in the top ten clones. The TCR sequence derives from a man aged 45-65 years who received an inactivated influenza vaccine. Donor details come from another sample of the same person, matched by shared clones. The sequences come from PBMCs from blood, collected approximately 15 days before vaccination.

The nucleotide sequence reads TGTGCCAGCAAATCCCACAGCACAGATACGCAGTATTTT. Its translation reads: CASKSHSTDTQYF. The V and J genes are TRBV6-1 and TRBJ2-3; the D gene identity is not certain. The trim is 7 bases for V and 0 bases for J, with a gap of 8 bases between the germline ends. Counted from cysteine to phenylalanine, this CDR3 has 13 amino acids. The sequence is cut down to CDR3 DNA, 39 bases in frame from base 1. CDR1 is given as MNHNS and CDR2 as SASEGT, both from the germline V gene.